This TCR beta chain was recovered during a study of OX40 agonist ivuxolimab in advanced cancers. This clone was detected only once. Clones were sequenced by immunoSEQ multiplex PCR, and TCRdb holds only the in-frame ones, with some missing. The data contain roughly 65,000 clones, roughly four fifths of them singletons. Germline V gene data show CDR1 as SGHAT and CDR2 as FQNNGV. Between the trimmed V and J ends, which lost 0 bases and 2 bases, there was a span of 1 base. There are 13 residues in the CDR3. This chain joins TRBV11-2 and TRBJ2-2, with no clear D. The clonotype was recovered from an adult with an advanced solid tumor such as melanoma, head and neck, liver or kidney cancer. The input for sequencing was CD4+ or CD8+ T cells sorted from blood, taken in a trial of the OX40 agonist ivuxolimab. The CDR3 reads CASSLDNTGELFF. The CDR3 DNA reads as TGTGCCAGCAGCTTAGATAACACCGGGGAGCTGTTTTTT.